A single T cell receptor (beta chain) is shown here with its context. The antigen remains undetermined. TCRdb re-analysed the 5' RACE reads in MiXCR, keeping a single row per CDR3 protein. This sample carries over 400,000 distinct CDR3 sequences, about 25% of them seen once, and the ten largest clones take about 1%. This record belongs to a study of CD8 T cells in ankylosing spondylitis. Germline V gives CDR1 SGHTA, CDR2 FQGNSA. Between the trimmed V and J ends, which lost 0 bases and 2 bases, there was a span of 8 bases. The CDR3 loop spans 14 amino acids. Study-wide results and caveats: As reported, disease-linked clones showed significant enrichment in matched ankylosing spondylitis synovial fluid. The study identified a TCR beta motif of several highly homologous variants that appeared characteristic of ankylosing spondylitis blood.

This sequence was found in a male donor with ankylosing spondylitis. Sequencing input: blood, either unsorted or a sorted T cell fraction (not recorded which). The chain has TRBV7-2 and TRBJ2-7; D gene ambiguous. CDR3 region: CASSLAAVPYEQYF. In DNA form, the CDR3 reads TGTGCCAGCAGCTTAGCGGCAGTCCCCTACGAGCAGTACTTC. Based on the CDR3 plus reference TRBV7-2 and TRBJ2-7, the full variable domain is GAGVSQSPSNKVTEKGKDVELRCDPISGHTALYWYRQSLGQGLEFLIYFQGNSAPDKSGLPSDRFSAERTGGSVSTLTIQRTQQEDSAVYLCASSLAAVPYEQYFGPGTRLTVT.